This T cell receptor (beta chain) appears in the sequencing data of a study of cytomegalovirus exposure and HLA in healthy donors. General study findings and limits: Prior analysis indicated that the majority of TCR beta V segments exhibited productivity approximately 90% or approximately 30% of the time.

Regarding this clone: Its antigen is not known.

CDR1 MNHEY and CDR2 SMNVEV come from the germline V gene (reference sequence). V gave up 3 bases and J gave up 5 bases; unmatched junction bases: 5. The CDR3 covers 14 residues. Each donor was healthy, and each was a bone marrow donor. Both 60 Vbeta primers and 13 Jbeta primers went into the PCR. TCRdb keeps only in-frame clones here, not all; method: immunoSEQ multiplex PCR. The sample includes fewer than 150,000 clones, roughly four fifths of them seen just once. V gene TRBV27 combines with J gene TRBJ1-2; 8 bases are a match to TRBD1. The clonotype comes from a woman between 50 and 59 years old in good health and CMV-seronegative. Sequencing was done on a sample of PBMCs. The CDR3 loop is CASSFGQGRYGYTF. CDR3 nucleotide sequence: TGTGCCAGCAGTTTCGGACAGGGACGATATGGCTACACCTTC.